This is a list of T cell receptor beta chains from one sample in a study of T cell repertoires in cytomegalovirus infection. TCRdb reprocessed the reads via MiXCR and lists one record per CDR3 protein. The table has about 740,000 distinct CDR3 sequences, around a third seen once. Their antigens remain unidentified. The specimen comprised cultured PBMCs, sampled from culture after CMV antigen stimulation. The receptors were sampled from a human donor in good health (CMV status not recorded). Some clones in this sample may be carry-over from other donors' samples. CDR3s leave out the opening cysteine and the closing phenylalanine or tryptophan. The D gene is left open where the match is weak. Clone size, where shown, is once, few, many, or a class for clones that have expanded.

abundance | d_gene | v_gene | CDR3aa
. | TRBD2 | TRBV11-2 | ASSPTAGGTQY
. | . | TRBV7-9 | ASSLGRSTNEKLF
few | TRBD1 | TRBV6-1 | ASNGEQGAFGELF
. | . | TRBV27 | ASSLQGPYNEQF
. | . | TRBV20-1 | SASGQTYTEAF
. | TRBD1 | TRBV29-1 | SVSGQGTYEQY
few | . | TRBV12-3/TRBV12-4 | ASSRGAVGYNEQF
. | . | TRBV30 | AWSPLYNTEAF
many | . | TRBV7-2 | ASSLVGWGGTYNEQF
many | TRBD2 | TRBV27 | ASSWASGGAAGYTQY
few | . | TRBV19 | ASSISVSSGNTIY
. | . | TRBV27 | ASSTSVHEQF
. | . | TRBV14 | ASSQDIQGRETQY
few | TRBD1 | TRBV7-9 | ASSLLGTGSYEQY
. | . | TRBV7-9 | ASSLRQSPDTEAF
. | . | TRBV20-1 | SADQGGGRTEAF
. | TRBD2 | TRBV12-3/TRBV12-4 | ASTPGLAAYNEQF
. | . | TRBV5-1 | ASSLGSAANTGELF
. | TRBD2 | TRBV7-4 | ASSLVVQEQAGGLNEQF
few | . | TRBV5-1 | ASSLAPSSLNTEAF
few | . | TRBV12-3/TRBV12-4 | ASSRRQPNEKLF
. | . | TRBV6-6 | ASSSEGHTYEQY
few | TRBD1 | TRBV20-1 | SARDTGTATGDTQY
. | . | TRBV28 | ASNPQGYYEQY
few | TRBD1 | TRBV12-3/TRBV12-4 | ASSPGDSNYGYT
few | TRBD1 | TRBV25-1 | ASSDAGTDNEKLF
. | . | TRBV11-2 | ASSLWVYQETQY